This T cell receptor beta chain was sequenced for a study of blood T cell repertoires in COVID-19. Study background: Italy, Spain and the United States were the sources of the convalescent and acute COVID-19 samples.

Germline CDR1 reads SEHNR; CDR2 reads FQNEAQ (reference sequence). V lost 7 bases to trimming and J lost 1 base, with 16 bases between them. CDR3 length: 15 amino acids. Generated by immunoSEQ multiplex PCR, the TCRdb table keeps only in-frame clones and is missing some. Of fewer than 400,000 clones in the sample, 75% to 90% are singletons; the top ten hold around 1.8%. Input material: PBMCs or T cells enriched from blood (not recorded which). The receptor comes from a woman under 40 who had been exposed to COVID-19. V and J are TRBV7-9 and TRBJ2-5; no clear D gene. Written as DNA, the CDR3 is TGTGCCAGCACAGCATACGTGTACGGCCAAGAGACCCAGTACTTC. It is translated as CASTAYVYGQETQYF.